This T cell receptor beta chain was captured in a study of Ad26.COV2.S vaccination and SARS-CoV-2 variants. Looking at the study overall: In the study, Ad26.COV2.S was injected intramuscularly once, or twice 56 days apart. Study outcomes and limitations: Ad26.COV2.S recipients had broader spike-specific TCRs (P = 0.0014).

The CDR3 has 16 amino acids. V was pared by 4 bases and J by 4 bases, with 9 bases of the junction left unmatched. Germline V CDR1 and CDR2: SGHRS, YFSETQ. This clone was observed a single time. No antigen is known for it. The table came from immunoSEQ multiplex PCR; TCRdb's copy has only in-frame clones and leaves some out. The table has hundreds of thousands of clones, 75% to 95% seen once. Sample treatment: some 20 received Ad26.COV2.S at low or high dose, single or two shots; about five received placebo; per-sample allocation not given. After the first vaccine or placebo injection, samples were drawn on day 63. Aged 18-55 years, donor was enrolled in Boston in the early 2020s. Immunization relied on an Ad26 vector, which expressed Wuhan-strain SARS-CoV-2 spike.

Sequenced material: peripheral blood, taken in a trial of Ad26.COV2.S vaccine versus placebo. The chain couples TRBV5-1 to TRBJ1-3; 9 nucleotides agree with TRBD1. This clonotype originated in a person aged 18-65 years who received the Ad26.COV2.S COVID-19 vaccine or a placebo. The CDR3 nucleotides are TGCGCCAGCAGCCCGATGCCGACAGGGGGAGGAAACACCATATATTTT. It specifies CASSPMPTGGGNTIYF.